Below are 29 T cell receptor beta chains sequenced from a single sample in a study of cytomegalovirus exposure and HLA in healthy donors (dated by TCRdb to the late 2010s). To prepare the library, the immunoSEQ multiplex PCR assay was applied. The multiplex PCR relied on a mix of 60 forward primers for TCR Vbeta segments and 13 reverse primers for TCR Jbeta segments. The immuneACCESS repertoire file appears here via TCRdb, limited to in-frame rearrangements. These files lack a portion of the clones; in checked studies, under half of the deficit traces to unresolved V genes, and the cause of the others is not known. Recorded for this sample are 140,000 or so clones; over 55% of them occurred a single time. Of the sample, 2.1% is held by the ten largest clones. The sample was PBMCs. The receptors here all came from a man aged 35-49 years in good health and CMV-seronegative.

This chain joins TRBV4-1 and TRBJ1-5, with 7 bases that match TRBD1. The germline CDR1 and CDR2 sequences are MGHRA and YSYEKL. The CDR3 contains 18 residues. V lost 1 base, J lost 4 bases, and 13 bases stayed unmatched. The CDR3, as DNA: TGCGCCAGCAGCCAAGGGTCATCGGGACAGACTTATAATCAGCCCCAGCATTTT. Translating it yields CASSQGSSGQTYNQPQHF.

The chain joins TRBV6-5 to TRBJ2-3, with 10 bases that match TRBD2. This CDR3 region has 16 residues. Germline values: CDR1 MNHEY, CDR2 SVGAGI. J gave up 0 bases and V 4 bases, and 4 bases lay outside the gene matches. The CDR3 DNA follows: TGTGCCAGCAGTTCACAACTAGCGGGGAGCACAGATACGCAGTATTTT. It is translated as CASSSQLAGSTDTQYF.

The chain employs TRBV2 and TRBJ2-1; the D gene is possibly TRBD2 (6 bases). Trimming took off 5 bases at V and 0 bases at J, with 14 bases between the two ends. The CDR3 contains 16 residues. CDR1 is SNHLY and CDR2 is FYNNEI in the germline V gene. CDR3 residues: CASSPGGPSSYNEQFF. For the CDR3, the DNA is TGTGCCAGCAGTCCCGGGGGTCCGAGCTCCTACAATGAGCAGTTCTTC.

The chain combines TRBV9 with TRBJ2-1; TRBD2 matches at 11 bases. The V gene end was trimmed by 4 bases and the J gene end by 5 bases; junction bases not matched to a gene: 11. This CDR3 region has 17 residues. Germline V CDR1 and CDR2: SGDLS, YYNGEE. CDR3 amino acids: CASSLRLAGFWDNEQFF. The CDR3 nucleotides are TGTGCCAGCAGCCTTCGACTAGCGGGGTTCTGGGACAATGAGCAGTTCTTC.

J is TRBJ2-5 and V is TRBV7-8, with 9 bases that match TRBD1. CDR1 and CDR2 (germline): SGHVS, FQNEAQ. V trimming: 1 base; J trimming: 5 bases; junction bases outside the gene matches: 5. There are 15 residues in the CDR3. The CDR3 sequence is CASSLDGTGYETQYF. CDR3 nucleotide sequence: TGTGCCAGCAGCTTAGATGGGACAGGGTACGAGACCCAGTACTTC.

CDR3 in amino acids: CASSYSTDGNTIYF. Here the CDR3 DNA reads TGTGCCAGCAGTTACTCGACAGATGGAAACACCATATATTTT. The chain joins TRBV6-5 to TRBJ1-3; possibly TRBD1 for D (5 bases). V lost 0 bases, J lost 3 bases, and 6 bases lay in between. Germline values: CDR1 MNHEY, CDR2 SVGAGI. This CDR3 region has 14 residues.

The rearrangement uses TRBV6-1 and TRBJ2-7, with unresolved D. CDR3 length: 12 residues. V lost 5 bases and J 1 base, leaving 6 bases between the germline ends. Germline values: CDR1 MNHNS, CDR2 SASEGT. The CDR3 DNA reads TGTGCCAGCAGTCAGGTATCCTACGAGCAGTACTTC. Translating gives CASSQVSYEQYF.

The chain couples TRBV27 to TRBJ2-2; TRBD1 matches 7 bases. This CDR3 comprises 17 residues. The J segment lost 2 bases and the V segment lost 3 bases, leaving 9 bases of the junction unmatched. Germline CDR1 and CDR2: MNHEY and SMNVEV (reference sequence). This CDR3 reads CASSFWSGTVNTGELFF. DNA for the CDR3: TGTGCCAGCAGTTTTTGGTCCGGGACAGTAAACACCGGGGAGCTGTTTTTT.

The chain is built from TRBV28 and TRBJ1-4; D call uncertain. V gave up 10 bases and J gave up 8 bases, with 5 bases separating them. Germline lookup yields CDR1 MDHEN and CDR2 SYDVKM. CDR3 length: 9 amino acids. The CDR3 protein is CATREKLFF. CDR3 coding DNA: TGTGCCACTCGGGAAAAACTGTTTTTT.

This chain uses TRBV5-1 with TRBJ1-3; D may be TRBD1 (6 bases). Germline V lookup: CDR1 SGHRS, CDR2 YFSETQ. The length of the CDR3 is 13 residues. V lost 4 bases, J lost 4 bases, and 9 bases lay in between. In DNA, the CDR3 is TGCGCCAGCAGCCAGGGGTCAGGAAACACCATATATTTT. The encoded protein is CASSQGSGNTIYF. Based on the CDR3 plus reference TRBV5-1 and TRBJ1-3, the full variable domain is KAGVTQTPRYLIKTRGQQVTLSCSPISGHRSVSWYQQTPGQGLQFLFEYFSETQRNKGNFPGRFSGRQFSNSRSEMNVSTLELGDSALYLCASSQGSGNTIYFGEGSWLTVV.

This clone is a singleton in its sample. This chain uses TRBV10-3 with TRBJ2-7; tentatively, D is TRBD2 (6 bases). This CDR3 has 15 residues. Germline V lookup: CDR1 ENHRY, CDR2 SYGVKD. Trimming removed 0 bases at V and 5 bases at J, with 14 bases between. The CDR3 loop reads CAISESLAGGDEQYF. The DNA for the CDR3 is TGTGCCATCAGTGAGTCCCTAGCCGGGGGTGACGAGCAGTACTTC.

The chain couples TRBV30 to TRBJ1-3; D is uncertain. The CDR3 runs to 13 residues. Germline assignment: CDR1 GTSNPN and CDR2 SVGIG (reference sequence). The V end lost 8 bases, the J end lost 1 base, and 12 bases lay between the germline ends. CDR3 in amino acids: CASARGSGNTIYF. DNA for the CDR3: TGTGCCAGCGCTCGGGGATCTGGAAACACCATATATTTT.

The V and J genes are TRBV7-8 and TRBJ2-3; 8 nucleotides agree with TRBD2. J was trimmed by 4 bases and V by 3 bases; bases with no gene match: 6. Germline lookup yields CDR1 SGHVS and CDR2 FQNEAQ. The CDR3 contains 15 residues. The CDR3, as DNA: TGTGCCAGCAGCTTCAGCGGGAGAGGCGCAGATACGCAGTATTTT. It is translated as CASSFSGRGADTQYF.

The rearrangement links TRBV6-1 to TRBJ2-5; possible D gene TRBD1, 7 bases. The last part of the DNA fits TRBJ2-7 better; the J call may be wrong. Germline CDR1 is MNHNS and CDR2 is SASEGT. The CDR3 is 15 residues long. This CDR3 reads CASSDAGGGRDEQYF. CDR3 DNA: TGTGCCAGCAGTGACGCAGGGGGAGGCAGGGACGAGCAGTACTTC.

The chain links TRBV7-6 to TRBJ2-1; no clear D gene. V lost 3 bases to trimming and J lost 0 bases, with 9 bases between them. This CDR3 comprises 15 residues. From germline, CDR1 is SGHVS and CDR2 FNYEAQ. The CDR3 DNA sequence: TGTGCCAGCAGCTTGGCGGAGAGCTCCTACAATGAGCAGTTCTTC. Its translation is CASSLAESSYNEQFF.

This clone appeared a few times. This sequence joins TRBV6-5 and TRBJ2-2; the D gene is possibly TRBD1 (6 bases). Germline loops: CDR1 MNHEY, CDR2 SVGAGI. V shed 5 bases and J shed 0 bases, with 10 bases lying between them. The CDR3 covers 15 residues. CDR3 residues: CASSTDRPNTGELFF. The CDR3 DNA follows: TGTGCCAGCAGTACCGACAGGCCGAACACCGGGGAGCTGTTTTTT.

The chain links TRBV4-3 to TRBJ2-7, with 13 nucleotides matching TRBD2. J gave up 2 bases and V 4 bases, and 2 bases lay outside the gene matches. Germline values: CDR1 LGHNA, CDR2 YSLEER. The CDR3 consists of 15 residues. DNA of the CDR3: TGCGCCAGCAGCCCGGGGACTAGCGGGACCTACGAGCAGTACTTC. It specifies CASSPGTSGTYEQYF.

This clone was seen only a few times. V gene TRBV19 combines with J gene TRBJ2-7, with 8 bases fitting TRBD1. In germline, CDR1 is LNHDA, CDR2 SQIVND (reference sequence). The V and J ends lost 9 bases and 5 bases, in that order; junction bases with no gene match: 15. CDR3 length equals 15 residues. The CDR3 loop is CARQSLGQGANEQYF. The CDR3 region has the DNA TGTGCCAGGCAATCCCTGGGGCAGGGGGCAAACGAGCAGTACTTC.

This clone occurred once. V and J are TRBV4-1 and TRBJ2-7, with a weak D call TRBD1 (6 bases). Germline assignment: CDR1 MGHRA and CDR2 YSYEKL. The CDR3 loop spans 14 amino acids. Between the trimmed V and J ends, which lost 3 bases and 2 bases, there was a span of 11 bases. In DNA, the CDR3 is TGCGCCAGCAGCCATCCGGGACAAACCTACGAGCAGTACTTC. This codes for CASSHPGQTYEQYF.

The rearrangement uses TRBV10-3 and TRBJ2-7; TRBD1 might be the D (6 bases). Germline assignment: CDR1 ENHRY and CDR2 SYGVKD. With 2 bases removed from V and 1 base from J, the gap between germline ends came to 6 bases. This CDR3 has 13 amino acids. The CDR3 loop is CAISEGQSYEQYF. The CDR3 nucleotides read TGTGCCATCAGTGAGGGACAGTCCTACGAGCAGTACTTC.

The chain couples TRBV6-6 to TRBJ2-3, with 13 bases aligning to TRBD2. The CDR3 consists of 15 residues. The V gene end was trimmed by 5 bases and the J gene end by 3 bases; junction bases not matched to a gene: 2. Germline V CDR1 and CDR2: MNHNY, SVGAGI (reference sequence). CDR3 DNA: TGTGCCAGCAGTGCGACTAGCGGGGGGACAGATACGCAGTATTTT. Its protein product is CASSATSGGTDTQYF.

There are a few counts of this clone. The same CDR3 is also encoded by other DNA sequences in this sample. This chain connects TRBV29-1 to TRBJ2-1; no definite D call. The germline V and J ends were trimmed by 4 bases and 5 bases, with 9 bases remaining between them. This CDR3 comprises 12 residues. The germline CDR1 and CDR2 sequences are SQVTM and ANQGSEA. The DNA for the CDR3 is TGCAGCGTTGGCCCCCCTAACAATGAGCAGTTCTTC. Its translation: CSVGPPNNEQFF.

The rearrangement uses TRBV4-1 and TRBJ1-1, with 7 nucleotides matching TRBD1. This CDR3 has 14 residues. Losses at the gene ends were 0 bases for V and 4 bases for J; bases not matched to a gene: 2. The V gene's germline CDR1 is MGHRA and CDR2 YSYEKL. This CDR3 is CASSQDNRGTEAFF. The CDR3 region has the DNA TGCGCCAGCAGCCAAGATAACAGGGGCACTGAAGCTTTCTTT.

The chain joins TRBV5-1 to TRBJ2-1, with 8 bases fitting TRBD1. This CDR3 comprises 16 residues. Losses at the gene ends were 0 bases for V and 3 bases for J; bases not matched to a gene: 5. The germline CDR1 and CDR2 sequences are SGHRS and YFSETQ. The CDR3 is CASSLGAGGFYNEQFF. CDR3 nucleotides: TGCGCCAGCAGCTTGGGGGCAGGGGGCTTCTACAATGAGCAGTTCTTC.

The genes are TRBV20-1 and TRBJ2-7; D remains ambiguous. Deletions cut 3 bases from V and 6 bases from J, with 9 bases between. Germline V gives CDR1 DFQATT, CDR2 SNEGSKA (reference sequence). The CDR3 length is 11 residues. CDR3 protein: CSARADSEQYF. The CDR3 DNA is TGCAGTGCTAGGGCCGACTCCGAGCAGTACTTC.

V is TRBV5-6 and J is TRBJ1-6; D is unresolved. The CDR3 extends over 15 amino acids. Germline CDR1 reads SGHDT; CDR2 reads YYEEEE. Trimming cost V 3 bases and J 1 base, with 8 bases left between them. Here the CDR3 reads CASSSVSSYNSPLHF. The CDR3 nucleotides read TGTGCCAGCAGCTCCGTGAGTTCCTATAATTCACCCCTCCACTTT.

The rearrangement uses TRBV5-6 and TRBJ1-2; 9 bases match TRBD1. V trimming: 3 bases; J trimming: 8 bases; junction bases outside the gene matches: 11. Germline CDR1 reads SGHDT; CDR2 reads YYEEEE. This CDR3 has 15 residues. The CDR3 DNA reads TGTGCCAGCAGCTACATTCAACAGGGGGCTCAGGGCTACACCTTC. This translates into CASSYIQQGAQGYTF.

This chain links TRBV6-1 with TRBJ1-2; D gene ambiguous. CDR3 length: 13 residues. The ends were cut back, 7 bases at V and 4 bases at J, with 13 bases in the middle. Germline V gene data show CDR1 as MNHNS and CDR2 as SASEGT. CDR3 nucleotide sequence: TGTGCCAGCACCGAGGGAGGGTCCTATGGCTACACCTTC. Its translation: CASTEGGSYGYTF.

The genes are TRBV30 and TRBJ2-1; D gene ambiguous. The CDR3 length is 13 residues. V was shortened by 5 bases and J by 1 base, with 9 bases between the two germline ends. Germline-derived CDR1 and CDR2 are GTSNPN and SVGIG (reference sequence). Here the CDR3 DNA reads TGTGCCTGGTGCCTCGGGTCCTACAATGAGCAGTTCTTC. This codes for CAWCLGSYNEQFF.